Sequencing of this T cell receptor (beta chain) was carried out in a study of radiotherapy plus CTLA-4 blockade in lung cancer. Study context: Objective responses were seen in about a sixth of patients, disease control in more than 30%.

Enrolled patients, whose metastatic non-small-cell lung cancer was chemo-refractory, received focal radiation plus CTLA-4 blockade with ipilimumab. In germline, CDR1 is MNHNS, CDR2 SASEGT. This CDR3 comprises 13 residues. Trimming removed 3 bases from V and 5 bases from J, with 10 bases in between. TCRdb keeps only in-frame clones here, not all; method: immunoSEQ multiplex PCR. The sample yields 85,000 to 120,000 clones, 85% seen once. V and J are TRBV6-1 and TRBJ1-1; tentative D call: TRBD1 (6 bases). The sample here was peripheral blood, taken from a patient treated with radiotherapy plus ipilimumab. This TCR came from a human donor with non-small cell lung cancer that progressed on radiotherapy plus ipilimumab. Some clones in this sample may be carry-over from other donors' samples. In DNA, the CDR3 is TGTGCCAGCAGTGACAGGGGAGAAACTGAAGCTTTCTTT. Translating it yields CASSDRGETEAFF.